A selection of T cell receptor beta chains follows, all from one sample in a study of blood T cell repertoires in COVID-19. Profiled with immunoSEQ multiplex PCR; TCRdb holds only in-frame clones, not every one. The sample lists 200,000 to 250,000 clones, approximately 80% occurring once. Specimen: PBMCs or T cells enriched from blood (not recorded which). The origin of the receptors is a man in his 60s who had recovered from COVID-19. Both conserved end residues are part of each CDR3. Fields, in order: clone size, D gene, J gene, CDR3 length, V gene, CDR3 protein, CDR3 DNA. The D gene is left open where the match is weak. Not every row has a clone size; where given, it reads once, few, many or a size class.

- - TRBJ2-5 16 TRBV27 CASSGSSAGQQETQYF TGTGCCAGCAGCGGCTCCTCCGCGGGGCAACAAGAGACCCAGTACTTC
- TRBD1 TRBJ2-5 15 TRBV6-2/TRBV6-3 CASGPRTGGIETQYF TGTGCCAGCGGCCCAAGGACAGGGGGGATCGAGACCCAGTACTTC
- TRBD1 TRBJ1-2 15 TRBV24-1 CATSETTGSLHGYTF TGTGCCACCAGTGAGACGACAGGGTCTTTACATGGCTACACCTTC
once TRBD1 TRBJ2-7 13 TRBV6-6 CASSSWDSYEQYF TGTGCCAGCAGTTCATGGGACAGCTACGAGCAGTACTTC
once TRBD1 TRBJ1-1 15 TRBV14 CASSQTGGRNTEAFF TGTGCCAGCAGCCAGACAGGGGGCAGGAACACTGAAGCTTTCTTT
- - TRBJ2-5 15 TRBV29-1 CSVEGRLGYQETQYF TGCAGCGTTGAAGGGCGACTAGGATACCAAGAGACCCAGTACTTC
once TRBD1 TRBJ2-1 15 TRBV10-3 CAISSGTGGYNEQFF TGTGCCATCAGTAGCGGGACAGGGGGATACAATGAGCAGTTCTTC
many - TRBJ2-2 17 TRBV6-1 CASSEAGWEVRTGELFF TGTGCCAGCAGTGAAGCGGGCTGGGAGGTTCGAACCGGGGAGCTGTTTTTT
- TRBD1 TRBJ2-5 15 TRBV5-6 CASSLEGTGGETQYF TGTGCCAGCAGCTTGGAGGGGACAGGGGGCGAGACCCAGTACTTC
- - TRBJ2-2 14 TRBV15 CATSPGVRAGELFF TGTGCCACCAGCCCAGGGGTGAGGGCCGGGGAGCTGTTTTTT
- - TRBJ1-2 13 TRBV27 CASSMGRFYGYTF TGTGCCAGCAGTATGGGCCGCTTCTATGGCTACACCTTC
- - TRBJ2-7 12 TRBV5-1 CASSYDSYEQYF TGCGCCAGCAGCTATGACAGCTACGAGCAGTACTTC
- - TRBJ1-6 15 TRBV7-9 CASSLSGAYNSPLHF TGTGCCAGCAGCTTATCAGGGGCCTATAATTCACCCCTCCACTTT
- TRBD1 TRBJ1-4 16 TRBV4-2 CASSQDPGGRDEKLFF TGTGCCAGCAGCCAAGATCCAGGGGGGCGAGATGAAAAACTGTTTTTT
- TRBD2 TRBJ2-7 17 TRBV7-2 CASSLFLGRGASGEQYF TGTGCCAGCAGCTTATTTCTTGGGAGGGGAGCCTCCGGCGAGCAGTACTTC
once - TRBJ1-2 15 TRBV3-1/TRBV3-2 CASSQDSRANYGYTF TGTGCCAGCAGCCAAGATTCCAGGGCTAACTATGGCTACACCTTC
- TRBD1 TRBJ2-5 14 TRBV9 CASSEGTAQETQYF TGTGCCAGCAGCGAGGGGACAGCCCAAGAGACCCAGTACTTC
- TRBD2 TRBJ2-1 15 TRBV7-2 CASTGLAGAYNEQFF TGTGCCAGCACCGGACTAGCGGGGGCTTACAATGAGCAGTTCTTC
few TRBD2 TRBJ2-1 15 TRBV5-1 CASSEEGSGVDEQFF TGCGCCAGCAGCGAAGAAGGGAGCGGGGTCGATGAGCAGTTCTTC
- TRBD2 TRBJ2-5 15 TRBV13 CASSHSGELQETQYF TGTGCCAGCAGCCATAGCGGGGAACTCCAAGAGACCCAGTACTTC
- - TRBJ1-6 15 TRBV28 CASSGHQSYNSPLHF TGTGCCAGCAGTGGGCACCAGTCCTATAATTCACCCCTCCACTTT
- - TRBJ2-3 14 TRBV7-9 CASSLGHDTDTQYF TGTGCCAGCAGCCTCGGACACGACACAGATACGCAGTATTTT
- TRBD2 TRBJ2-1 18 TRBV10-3 CAISVGPTGLAAYNEQFF TGTGCCATCAGTGTCGGGCCTACTGGACTAGCGGCATACAATGAGCAGTTCTTC
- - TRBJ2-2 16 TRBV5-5 CASSILGGLNTGELFF TGTGCCAGCAGCATATTGGGGGGACTGAACACCGGGGAGCTGTTTTTT
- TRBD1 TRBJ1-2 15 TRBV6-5 CASSRRGALNYGYTF TGTGCCAGCAGCCGCAGGGGGGCCCTTAACTATGGCTACACCTTC
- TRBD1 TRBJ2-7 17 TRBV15 CATSRDFDRGVVYEQYF TGTGCCACCAGCAGAGATTTCGACAGGGGTGTCGTCTACGAGCAGTACTTC
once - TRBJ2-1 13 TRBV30 CAWNLAGTNEQFF TGTGCCTGGAATCTGGCGGGGACTAATGAGCAGTTCTTC
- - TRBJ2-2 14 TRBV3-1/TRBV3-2 CASSQQGRTGELFF TGTGCCAGCAGCCAACAAGGGAGGACCGGGGAGCTGTTTTTT
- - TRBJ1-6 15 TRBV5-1 CASSLDDSNNSPLHF TGCGCCAGCAGCTTGGATGACTCAAATAATTCACCCCTCCACTTT
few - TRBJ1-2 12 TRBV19 CASTKGGVGYTF TGTGCCAGTACCAAAGGGGGGGTTGGCTACACCTTC
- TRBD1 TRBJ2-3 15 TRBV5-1 CASSSAGTGPDTQYF TGCGCCAGCAGCTCGGCCGGGACAGGGCCAGATACGCAGTATTTT
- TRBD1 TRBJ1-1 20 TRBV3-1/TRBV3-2 CASSQIFTGGAGEKNTEAFF TGTGCCAGCAGCCAAATTTTTACAGGGGGCGCGGGGGAGAAAAACACTGAAGCTTTCTTT
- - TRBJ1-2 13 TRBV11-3 CASSTPDSPGYTF TGTGCCAGCAGCACCCCAGACAGCCCTGGCTACACCTTC
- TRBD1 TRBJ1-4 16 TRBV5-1 CASSSNPGQSNEKLFF TGCGCCAGCAGCTCCAACCCGGGACAGTCTAATGAAAAACTGTTTTTT
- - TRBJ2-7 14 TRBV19 CASSFLADSYEQYF -
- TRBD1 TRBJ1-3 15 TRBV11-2 CASSQGAFSGNTIYF TGTGCCAGCAGCCAGGGGGCCTTCTCTGGAAACACCATATATTTT
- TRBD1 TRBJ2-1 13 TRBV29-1 CSVDRGAYNEQFF TGCAGCGTCGACAGGGGGGCTTACAATGAGCAGTTCTTC
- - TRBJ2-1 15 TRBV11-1 CASSLVAEAYNEQFF TGTGCCAGCAGCTTAGTAGCGGAGGCCTACAATGAGCAGTTCTTC
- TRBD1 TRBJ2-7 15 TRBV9 CASSKGQSSSYEQYF TGTGCCAGCAGCAAGGGACAGTCAAGCTCCTACGAGCAGTACTTC
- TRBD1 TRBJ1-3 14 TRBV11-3 CASSLRQGGNTIYF TGTGCCAGCAGCTTAAGACAGGGGGGAAACACCATATATTTT